This record looks at one T cell receptor (beta chain) sequence and its context. The data derive from a study of T cell changes during pregnancy in multiple sclerosis. TCRdb's copy holds only in-frame clones and misses some; the assay was immunoSEQ multiplex PCR. The table has about 61,000 clones, about nine tenths seen once. V shed 5 bases and J shed 1 base, with 20 bases lying between them. This CDR3 contains 17 residues. CDR1 and CDR2 from the germline V gene are SGHDN and FVKESK. The V call is TRBV14, the J call TRBJ1-1; no clear D gene. Material: peripheral blood, obtained in the first trimester of pregnancy. The TCR originated in a female donor in good health, enrolled as a control in a pregnancy study. CDR3 nucleotides: TGTGCCAGCAGCTCACTCCCCGTGATAGTCCAGAACACTGAAGCTTTCTTT. This gives the protein CASSSLPVIVQNTEAFF.